The 32 T cell receptor beta chains in this list originate from one sample, sequenced in a study of cytomegalovirus exposure and HLA in healthy donors. This PCR relied on a set of 60 Vbeta primers and 13 Jbeta primers. Using immunoSEQ multiplex PCR, the repertoire was profiled, and TCRdb retains in-frame clones only, with some absent. Of roughly 120,000 clones in the sample, about four fifths were seen once. Sequenced input: PBMCs. Receptor source: a male donor in good health and CMV-seropositive.

This chain links TRBV27 with TRBJ2-7, with 8 nucleotides matching TRBD1. Germline CDR1 MNHEY, CDR2 SMNVEV (reference sequence). The junction had 5 bases not matched to a gene; V was cut back by 5 bases and J by 2 bases. The CDR3 length is 14 residues. Here the CDR3 reads CASSNRGSPYEQYF. The CDR3 coding sequence is TGTGCCAGCAGTAACAGGGGGTCGCCCTACGAGCAGTACTTC.

The chain uses TRBV19 and TRBJ2-2; 10 nucleotides agree with TRBD2. After removal of 7 bases from V and 6 bases from J, the junction contained 5 bases not matched to a gene. Germline CDR1 reads LNHDA; CDR2 reads SQIVND (reference sequence). There are 14 residues in the CDR3. This CDR3 is CASKEREGPGELFF. For the CDR3, the DNA is TGTGCCAGTAAGGAGCGGGAGGGCCCCGGGGAGCTGTTTTTT. The full variable domain, with the rest looked up from reference TRBV19 and TRBJ2-2, is DGGITQSPKYLFRKEGQNVTLSCEQNLNHDAMYWYRQDPGQGLRLIYYSQIVNDFQKGDIAEGYSVSREKKESFPLTVTSAQKNPTAFYLCASKEREGPGELFFGEGSRLTVL.

The chain carries TRBV7-8 and TRBJ2-7; 8 bases align to TRBD2. Losses at the gene ends were 0 bases for V and 5 bases for J; bases not matched to a gene: 9. Germline assignment: CDR1 SGHVS and CDR2 FQNEAQ. The CDR3 is 16 amino acids. The CDR3 DNA is TGTGCCAGCAGCTTAGCACCGGGACTAGTACCCCACGAGCAGTACTTC. It specifies CASSLAPGLVPHEQYF. The full variable domain, rest sourced from reference TRBV7-8 and TRBJ2-7, is GAGVSQSPRYKVAKRGQDVALRCDPISGHVSLFWYQQALGQGPEFLTYFQNEAQLDKSGLPSDRFFAERPEGSVSTLKIQRTQQEDSAVYLCASSLAPGLVPHEQYFGPGTRLTVT.

This chain joins TRBV6-6 and TRBJ1-6; D is possibly TRBD1 (6 bases). This CDR3 has 16 amino acids. From germline, CDR1 is MNHNY and CDR2 SVGAGI (reference sequence). Trimming pared 7 bases from V and 1 base from J, leaving 14 bases between. CDR3 protein: CASNPQGQSYNSPLHF. In nucleotides, the CDR3 is TGTGCCAGCAACCCCCAGGGGCAGTCCTATAATTCACCCCTCCACTTT.

The J gene is TRBJ2-6, the V gene TRBV11-2; the D gene is possibly TRBD1 (5 bases). The V and J ends lost 3 bases and 0 bases respectively, with 15 bases between them. The CDR3 sequence is 18 residues long. The germline V gene has CDR1 SGHAT and CDR2 FQNNGV. The CDR3 region has the DNA TGTGCCAGCAGCTTTGACAGAACCCCTTACTCTGGGGCCAACGTCCTGACTTTC. Translation: CASSFDRTPYSGANVLTF.

The rearrangement links TRBV7-8 to TRBJ2-5, with TRBD2 matching over 10 bases. Trimming took 2 bases from V and 5 from J; bases not matched to a gene: 8. This CDR3 spans 16 amino acids. Per the germline V gene, CDR1 is SGHVS and CDR2 is FQNEAQ. The CDR3 is CASSLYAGSGGETQYF. Here the CDR3 DNA reads TGTGCCAGCAGCTTATATGCCGGTAGCGGGGGGGAGACCCAGTACTTC.

The chain joins TRBV7-9 to TRBJ1-1; D is uncertain. Germline-derived CDR1 and CDR2 are SEHNR and FQNEAQ (reference sequence). CDR3 length: 11 residues. Trimming stripped 1 base from V and 11 bases from J, with 8 bases between. The CDR3 region is CASSLGLGAFF. CDR3 coding DNA: TGTGCCAGCAGCTTAGGTCTGGGCGCTTTCTTT.

The rearrangement uses TRBV28 and TRBJ1-1, with D possibly being TRBD1 (5 bases). Germline CDR1 and CDR2: MDHEN and SYDVKM. Trimming removed 2 bases at V and 11 bases at J, with 15 bases between. The CDR3 contains 13 residues. The CDR3, as DNA: TGTGCCAGCAGTTTAAGGGGTCGGGGGAGGGCTTTCTTT. Translated: CASSLRGRGRAFF.

This chain uses TRBV10-3 with TRBJ2-3; 8 bases are shared with TRBD2. V lost 8 bases to trimming and J lost 3 bases; unmatched junction nucleotides: 10. The CDR3 is made up of 15 amino acids. Germline V gene data show CDR1 as ENHRY and CDR2 as SYGVKD. CDR3 bases: TGTGCCATCGGCCCGGGGAGCGGGAGTACAGATACGCAGTATTTT. It yields the protein CAIGPGSGSTDTQYF.

The CDR3 nucleotides read TGTGCCACCAGCAGAGACGACAGAACAGATACGCAGTATTTT. Encoded protein: CATSRDDRTDTQYF. The V call is TRBV15, the J call TRBJ2-3, with D tentatively TRBD1 (5 bases). Trimming pared 0 bases from V and 3 bases from J, leaving 7 bases between. The CDR3 length is 14 residues. Germline assignment: CDR1 LNHNV and CDR2 YYDKDF (reference sequence).

The rearrangement joins TRBV7-9 to TRBJ2-3, with a weak D call TRBD2 (5 bases). V was pared by 5 bases and J by 10 bases, with 16 bases between. There are 13 residues in the CDR3. Germline CDR1 is SEHNR and CDR2 is FQNEAQ (reference sequence). The CDR3 reads CASSPRGKWAQYF. In nucleotides, the CDR3 is TGTGCCAGCAGCCCCCGAGGGAAATGGGCGCAGTATTTT.

V is TRBV30 and J is TRBJ2-6; perhaps TRBD1 as D (6 bases). The V and J ends lost 3 bases and 2 bases respectively, with 17 bases between them. CDR1 is GTSNPN and CDR2 is SVGIG in the germline V gene (reference sequence). The CDR3 length is 17 residues. CDR3 in amino acids: CAWSANSGAAGANVLTF. The DNA for the CDR3 is TGTGCCTGGAGCGCGAATTCAGGGGCTGCTGGGGCCAACGTCCTGACTTTC.

As regards this clone: Other DNA sequences in the sample encode the same CDR3. The V call is TRBV7-3, the J call TRBJ2-1; perhaps TRBD1 as D (5 bases). The CDR3 extends over 15 amino acids. CDR1 SGHTA and CDR2 FQGTGA come from the germline V gene. The V gene lost 1 base and the J gene lost 6 bases, with 13 bases spanning the gap. The CDR3 bases are TGTGCCAGCAGCTTAAGGCAGGGATATGTCAATGAGCAGTTCTTC. This sequence encodes CASSLRQGYVNEQFF.

The chain combines TRBV5-1 with TRBJ2-2; tentative D call: TRBD2 (6 bases). In germline, CDR1 is SGHRS, CDR2 YFSETQ. The germline V and J ends were trimmed by 0 bases and 1 base, with 7 bases remaining between them. The CDR3 has 15 amino acids. The CDR3 here is CASSLVRENTGELFF. CDR3 sequence (DNA): TGCGCCAGCAGCTTGGTGCGGGAGAACACCGGGGAGCTGTTTTTT.

The rearrangement uses TRBV9 and TRBJ2-5; D unclear. The CDR3 length is 13 residues. Trimming cost V 4 bases and J 1 base, with 8 bases left between them. Germline lookup yields CDR1 SGDLS and CDR2 YYNGEE. For the CDR3, the DNA is TGTGCCAGCAGCCCCTCCCCCCAAGAGACCCAGTACTTC. Translated: CASSPSPQETQYF. Based on the CDR3 plus reference TRBV9 and TRBJ2-5, the full variable domain is DSGVTQTPKHLITATGQRVTLRCSPRSGDLSVYWYQQSLDQGLQFLIQYYNGEERAKGNILERFSAQQFPDLHSELNLSSLELGDSALYFCASSPSPQETQYFGPGTRLLVL.

The chain has TRBV28 and TRBJ1-2; D is perhaps TRBD1 (6 bases). Germline CDR1 MDHEN, CDR2 SYDVKM. The CDR3 extends over 14 amino acids. Trimming left V 6 bases short and J 3 bases short, with 14 bases between. This CDR3 reads CASRRDTGYYGYTF. CDR3 coding DNA: TGTGCCAGCAGACGGGACACCGGTTACTATGGCTACACCTTC.

The chain has TRBV7-8 and TRBJ2-7, with D perhaps TRBD1 (5 bases). The CDR3 length is 15 residues. Germline assignment: CDR1 SGHVS and CDR2 FQNEAQ. V lost 5 bases to trimming and J lost 0 bases, with 14 bases between them. CDR3 DNA sequence: TGTGCCAGCAGCCTTAGGTCAGGGATCTCCTACGAGCAGTACTTC. This translates into CASSLRSGISYEQYF.

The J gene is TRBJ2-2, the V gene TRBV4-3, with D maybe TRBD2 (5 bases). The CDR3 length is 13 residues. Germline values: CDR1 LGHNA, CDR2 YSLEER. V dropped 6 bases and J dropped 4 bases, with 9 bases sitting between them. The CDR3: CASSRAATGELFF. The CDR3, as DNA: TGCGCCAGCAGTCGAGCGGCCACCGGGGAGCTGTTTTTT.

The chain has TRBV19 and TRBJ1-5; the D gene is possibly TRBD1 (5 bases). CDR1 and CDR2 (germline): LNHDA, SQIVND (reference sequence). Trimming cost V 6 bases and J 0 bases, with 15 bases left between them. This CDR3 has 16 residues. The CDR3 loop is CASRGTGGSSNQPQHF. CDR3 sequence (DNA): TGTGCCAGTAGGGGGACGGGGGGATCTAGCAATCAGCCCCAGCATTTT. Full variable domain (missing parts from reference TRBV19 and TRBJ1-5): DGGITQSPKYLFRKEGQNVTLSCEQNLNHDAMYWYRQDPGQGLRLIYYSQIVNDFQKGDIAEGYSVSREKKESFPLTVTSAQKNPTAFYLCASRGTGGSSNQPQHFGDGTRLSIL.

The gene calls are TRBV7-2 and TRBJ1-3; no reliable D call. The germline V and J ends were trimmed by 1 base and 1 base, with 11 bases remaining between them. CDR3 length equals 16 residues. Germline V CDR1 and CDR2: SGHTA, FQGNSA. Here the CDR3 reads CASSLVFEASGNTIYF. DNA for the CDR3: TGTGCCAGCAGCTTAGTGTTCGAGGCGTCTGGAAACACCATATATTTT.

About this clone: One junction end does not reproduce the germline sequence, and a read error may be involved. V is TRBV7-9 and J is TRBJ2-7, with D perhaps TRBD2 (5 bases). Germline-derived CDR1 and CDR2 are SEHNR and FQNEAQ (reference sequence). The CDR3 covers 14 residues. CDR3 nucleotide sequence: TGTTCCAGCAGCTTAAATGGGCGGGCCTACGAGCAGTACTTC. Amino acids: CSSSLNGRAYEQYF.

The CDR3 bases are TGTGCCAGTAGCCTCGGGTCCTACGAGCAGTACTTC. This gives the protein CASSLGSYEQYF. This rearrangement joins TRBV19 to TRBJ2-5; D gene uncertain. The J call is in doubt because the DNA end fits TRBJ2-7 better. The CDR3 totals 12 residues. In germline, CDR1 is LNHDA, CDR2 SQIVND (reference sequence).

The chain has TRBV18 and TRBJ2-1, with 9 nucleotides matching TRBD1. This CDR3 has 15 residues. The ends lost 3 bases at V and 9 bases at J; junction bases unmatched: 9. Germline V lookup: CDR1 KGHSH, CDR2 LQKENI. Here the CDR3 DNA reads TGTGCCAGCTCACCCGGGACAGGGATGTTTGGTGAGCAGTTCTTC. This translates into CASSPGTGMFGEQFF.

This chain joins TRBV5-6 and TRBJ2-7; 7 nucleotides agree with TRBD1. The CDR3 consists of 17 residues. V was pared by 4 bases and J by 4 bases, with 17 bases of the junction left unmatched. Germline CDR1 and CDR2: SGHDT and YYEEEE. CDR3 in DNA: TGTGCCAGCAGCAAACTCCTAGGGGGCTTTCCTTTATACGAGCAGTACTTC. Its translation: CASSKLLGGFPLYEQYF.

This clone was found a few times. The J gene is TRBJ1-2, the V gene TRBV27, with 7 nucleotides matching TRBD1. Germline CDR1 and CDR2: MNHEY and SMNVEV (reference sequence). The J segment lost 1 base and the V segment lost 10 bases, leaving 12 bases of the junction unmatched. The CDR3 covers 15 residues. The CDR3 DNA reads as TGTGCCACCCGGGACAGACAAGGGGGTAACTATGGCTACACCTTC. This gives the protein CATRDRQGGNYGYTF.

V is TRBV30 and J is TRBJ2-2; D is ambiguous. Trimming removed 0 bases at V and 8 bases at J, with 7 bases between. The CDR3 extends over 12 amino acids. Germline V gene sequence: CDR1 GTSNPN, CDR2 SVGIG (reference sequence). CDR3 region: CAWSVMQGELFF. In DNA form, the CDR3 reads TGTGCCTGGAGTGTAATGCAGGGGGAGCTGTTTTTT.

The CDR3 sequence: CSARPKSEQYF. In nucleotides, the CDR3 is TGCAGTGCTAGACCGAAGAGCGAGCAGTACTTC. The chain combines TRBV20-1 with TRBJ2-7; D unclear. The CDR3 extends over 11 amino acids. V shed 2 bases and J shed 6 bases, with 8 bases lying between them. Per the germline V gene, CDR1 is DFQATT and CDR2 is SNEGSKA (reference sequence).

V and J are TRBV13 and TRBJ1-1; no definite D call. Germline assignment: CDR1 PRHDT and CDR2 FYEKMQ (reference sequence). V lost 5 bases to trimming and J lost 6 bases, with 16 bases between them. CDR3 length: 14 residues. CDR3 DNA: TGTGCCAGCAGCCCAGTGAGGGAAGGCTCTGAAGCTTTCTTT. This codes for CASSPVREGSEAFF. Together with reference TRBV13 and TRBJ1-1, the CDR3 gives the full variable domain: AAGVIQSPRHLIKEKRETATLKCYPIPRHDTVYWYQQGPGQDPQFLISFYEKMQSDKGSIPDRFSAQQFSDYHSELNMSSLELGDSALYFCASSPVREGSEAFFGQGTRLTVV.

V usage is TRBV18 and J usage is TRBJ2-3; D is unresolved. The germline CDR1 and CDR2 sequences are KGHSH and LQKENI. The CDR3 extends over 17 amino acids. Trimming took off 3 bases at V and 2 bases at J, with 18 bases between the two ends. The CDR3 DNA sequence: TGTGCCAGCTCACCCGGTATGATCCGAAACCCCACAGATACGCAGTATTTT. It yields the protein CASSPGMIRNPTDTQYF.

This clone was detected once. The genes are TRBV5-4 and TRBJ2-4; TRBD2 matches at 11 bases. Germline CDR1 is SGHNT and CDR2 is YYREEE (reference sequence). V lost 0 bases to trimming and J lost 0 bases; unmatched junction nucleotides: 11. This CDR3 contains 20 residues. The CDR3 loop is CASSLEGRTSGHEAKNIQYF. The CDR3 DNA follows: TGTGCCAGCAGCTTGGAGGGGAGGACTAGCGGGCATGAAGCCAAAAACATTCAGTACTTC.

This chain joins TRBV11-2 and TRBJ2-7; D ambiguous. CDR3 size: 14 residues. Trimming left V 2 bases short and J 1 base short, with 9 bases between. Germline CDR1 reads SGHAT; CDR2 reads FQNNGV. In DNA, the CDR3 is TGTGCCAGCAGCTTAACACCGAATTCCTACGAGCAGTACTTC. Protein sequence: CASSLTPNSYEQYF.

V is TRBV19 and J is TRBJ1-2; tentative D call: TRBD1 (6 bases). From germline, CDR1 is LNHDA and CDR2 SQIVND (reference sequence). The CDR3 consists of 10 residues. V lost 8 bases to trimming and J lost 9 bases, with 10 bases between them. The CDR3 reads CASRDRSYTF. CDR3 in DNA: TGTGCCAGTCGAGACAGGAGCTACACCTTC.